This TCR beta chain was identified in a study of human T cells and chemical hapten exposure. TCRdb ran MiXCR on the RACE reads and lists one entry per CDR3 protein. The table records fewer than 95,000 distinct CDR3 sequences, 10% to 13% of them present only once. This clonotype was observed a few times. Time point here: patch test 1, 2 weeks after DPC sensitization. Regarding treatment: therapeutic diphenylcyclopropenone sensitization with weekly scalp DPC. This CDR3 comprises 16 residues. With V trimmed by 9 bases and J by 1 base, 12 bases remained unmatched. The sequencing here drew on whole blood, taken in connection with sensitization to the hapten diphenylcyclopropenone (DPC). This rearrangement joins TRBV23-1 to TRBJ2-3; 8 bases align to TRBD1. TRBV23-1 is classed as an ORF, of uncertain function. The sequence was obtained from a man between 35 and 55 years old with alopecia areata. Some clones in this sample may be carry-over from other donors' samples. CDR3 sequence: CARVTQGVTGTDTQYF. In DNA form, the CDR3 reads TGCGCCAGGGTCACACAGGGGGTAACGGGCACAGATACGCAGTATTTT.